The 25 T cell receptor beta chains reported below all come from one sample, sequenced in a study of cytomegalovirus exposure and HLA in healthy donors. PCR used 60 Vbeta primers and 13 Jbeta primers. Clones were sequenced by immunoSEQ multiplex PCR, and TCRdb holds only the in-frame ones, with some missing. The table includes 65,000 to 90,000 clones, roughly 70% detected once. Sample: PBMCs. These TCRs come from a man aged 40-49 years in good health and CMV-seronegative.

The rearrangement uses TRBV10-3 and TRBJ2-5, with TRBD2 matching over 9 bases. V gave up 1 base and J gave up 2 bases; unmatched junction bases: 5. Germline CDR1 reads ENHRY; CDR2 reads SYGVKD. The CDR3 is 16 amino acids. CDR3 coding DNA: TGTGCCATCAGTGAGTTCGTGACTAGCGGACAAGAGACCCAGTACTTC. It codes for CAISEFVTSGQETQYF.

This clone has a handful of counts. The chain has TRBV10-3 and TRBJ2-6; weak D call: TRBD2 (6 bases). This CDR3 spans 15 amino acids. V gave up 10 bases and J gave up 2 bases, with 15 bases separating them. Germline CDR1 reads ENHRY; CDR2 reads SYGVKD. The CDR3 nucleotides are TGTGCCACCAACGCGCCGGGGGCTGGGGCCAACGTCCTGACTTTC. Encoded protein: CATNAPGAGANVLTF.

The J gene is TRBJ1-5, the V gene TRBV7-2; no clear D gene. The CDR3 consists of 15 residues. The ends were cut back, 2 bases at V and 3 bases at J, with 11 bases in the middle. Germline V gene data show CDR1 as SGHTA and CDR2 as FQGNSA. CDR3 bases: TGTGCCAGCAGCTTATGGGCTACGAACAATCAGCCCCAGCATTTT. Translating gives CASSLWATNNQPQHF. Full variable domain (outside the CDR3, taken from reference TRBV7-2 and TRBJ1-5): GAGVSQSPSNKVTEKGKDVELRCDPISGHTALYWYRQSLGQGLEFLIYFQGNSAPDKSGLPSDRFSAERTGGSVSTLTIQRTQQEDSAVYLCASSLWATNNQPQHFGDGTRLSIL.

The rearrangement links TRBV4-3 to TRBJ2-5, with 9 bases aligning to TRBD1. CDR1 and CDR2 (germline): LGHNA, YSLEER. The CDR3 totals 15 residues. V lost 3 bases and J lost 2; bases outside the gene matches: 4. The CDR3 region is CASSQGQGGQETQYF. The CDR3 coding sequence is TGCGCCAGCAGCCAGGGACAGGGAGGACAAGAGACCCAGTACTTC.

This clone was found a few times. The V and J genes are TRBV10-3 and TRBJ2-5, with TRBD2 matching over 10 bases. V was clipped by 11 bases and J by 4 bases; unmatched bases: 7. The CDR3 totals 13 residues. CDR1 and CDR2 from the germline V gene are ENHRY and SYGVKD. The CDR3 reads CAATSGDRETQYF. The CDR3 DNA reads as TGTGCCGCCACTAGCGGGGATAGAGAGACCCAGTACTTC.

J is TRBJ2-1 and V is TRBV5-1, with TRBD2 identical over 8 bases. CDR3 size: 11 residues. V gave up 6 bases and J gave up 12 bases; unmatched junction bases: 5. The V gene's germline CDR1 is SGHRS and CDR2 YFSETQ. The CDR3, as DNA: TGCGCCAGCACTCGGGGGGGAGCGCAGTTCTTC. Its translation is CASTRGGAQFF.

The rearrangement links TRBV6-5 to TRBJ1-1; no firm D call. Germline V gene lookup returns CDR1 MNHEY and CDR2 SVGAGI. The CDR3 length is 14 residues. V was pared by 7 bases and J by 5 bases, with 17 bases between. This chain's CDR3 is CASNLLRMDTEAFF. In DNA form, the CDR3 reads TGTGCCAGCAATCTACTCAGGATGGATACTGAAGCTTTCTTT.

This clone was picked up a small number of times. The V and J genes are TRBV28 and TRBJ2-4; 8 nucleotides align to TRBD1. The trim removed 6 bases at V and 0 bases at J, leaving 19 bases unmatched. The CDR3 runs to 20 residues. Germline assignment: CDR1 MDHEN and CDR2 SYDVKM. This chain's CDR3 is CASSNSARDRTYLAKNIQYF. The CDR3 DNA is TGTGCCAGCAGCAATTCGGCGCGGGACAGGACCTACTTAGCCAAAAACATTCAGTACTTC.

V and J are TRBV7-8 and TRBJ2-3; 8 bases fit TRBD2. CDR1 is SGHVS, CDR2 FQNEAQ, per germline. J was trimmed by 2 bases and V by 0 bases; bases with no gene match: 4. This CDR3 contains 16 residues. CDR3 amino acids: CASSLAGGAHTDTQYF. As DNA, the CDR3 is TGTGCCAGCAGCTTAGCCGGGGGGGCCCACACAGATACGCAGTATTTT. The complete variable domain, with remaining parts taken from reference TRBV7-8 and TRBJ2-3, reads GAGVSQSPRYKVAKRGQDVALRCDPISGHVSLFWYQQALGQGPEFLTYFQNEAQLDKSGLPSDRFFAERPEGSVSTLKIQRTQQEDSAVYLCASSLAGGAHTDTQYFGPGTRLTVL.

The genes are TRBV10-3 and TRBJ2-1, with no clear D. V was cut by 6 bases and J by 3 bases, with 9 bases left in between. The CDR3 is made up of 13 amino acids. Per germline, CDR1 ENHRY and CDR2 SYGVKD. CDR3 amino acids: CAIRAHGYNEQFF. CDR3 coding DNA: TGTGCCATCAGGGCCCATGGCTACAATGAGCAGTTCTTC.

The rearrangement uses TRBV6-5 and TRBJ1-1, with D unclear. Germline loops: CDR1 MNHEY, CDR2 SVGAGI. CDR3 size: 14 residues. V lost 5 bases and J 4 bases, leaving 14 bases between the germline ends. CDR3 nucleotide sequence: TGTGCCAGCAGTAGGTCAGTCGCGGGCACTGAAGCTTTCTTT. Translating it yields CASSRSVAGTEAFF.

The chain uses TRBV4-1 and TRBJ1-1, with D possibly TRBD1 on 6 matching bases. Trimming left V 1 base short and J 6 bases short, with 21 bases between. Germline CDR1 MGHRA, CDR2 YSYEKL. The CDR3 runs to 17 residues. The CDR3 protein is CASSQVGAGSGGAEAFF. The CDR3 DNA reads TGCGCCAGCAGCCAAGTGGGGGCCGGGTCGGGGGGCGCTGAAGCTTTCTTT.

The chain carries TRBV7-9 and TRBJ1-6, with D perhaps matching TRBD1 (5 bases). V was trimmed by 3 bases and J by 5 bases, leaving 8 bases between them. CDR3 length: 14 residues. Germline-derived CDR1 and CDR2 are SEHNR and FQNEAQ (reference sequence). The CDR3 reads CASSFDSNNSPLHF. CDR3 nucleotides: TGTGCCAGCAGCTTCGACAGCAATAATTCACCCCTCCACTTT.

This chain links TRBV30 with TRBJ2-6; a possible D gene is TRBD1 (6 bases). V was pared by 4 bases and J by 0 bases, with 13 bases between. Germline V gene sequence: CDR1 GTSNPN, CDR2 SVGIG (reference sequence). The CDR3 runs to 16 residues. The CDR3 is CAWTLRGFSGANVLTF. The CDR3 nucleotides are TGTGCCTGGACCCTTAGGGGGTTCTCTGGGGCCAACGTCCTGACTTTC.

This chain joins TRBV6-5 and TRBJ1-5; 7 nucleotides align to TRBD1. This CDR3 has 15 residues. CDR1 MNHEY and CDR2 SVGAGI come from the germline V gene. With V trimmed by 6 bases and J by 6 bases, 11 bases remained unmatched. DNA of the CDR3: TGTGCCAGCAGATCCGGACAGGCCGAGCTTCAGCCCCAGCATTTT. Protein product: CASRSGQAELQPQHF.

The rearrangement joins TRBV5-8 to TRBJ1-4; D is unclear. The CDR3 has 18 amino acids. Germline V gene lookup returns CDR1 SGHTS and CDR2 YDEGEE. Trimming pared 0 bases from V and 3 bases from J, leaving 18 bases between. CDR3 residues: CASSLGLSGPAANEKLFF. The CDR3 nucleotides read TGTGCCAGCAGCTTGGGGCTTAGCGGACCAGCGGCTAATGAAAAACTGTTTTTT.

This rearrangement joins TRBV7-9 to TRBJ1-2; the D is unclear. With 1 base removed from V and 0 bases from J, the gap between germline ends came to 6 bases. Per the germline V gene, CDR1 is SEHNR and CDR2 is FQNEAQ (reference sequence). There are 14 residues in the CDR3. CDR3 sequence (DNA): TGTGCCAGCAGCTTAGTGCCGGCTAACTATGGCTACACCTTC. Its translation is CASSLVPANYGYTF.

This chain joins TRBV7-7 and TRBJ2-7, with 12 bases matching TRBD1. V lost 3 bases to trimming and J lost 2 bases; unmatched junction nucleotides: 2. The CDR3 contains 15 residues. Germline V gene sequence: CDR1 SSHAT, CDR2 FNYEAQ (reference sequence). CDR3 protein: CASSLGQGAPYEQYF. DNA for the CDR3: TGTGCCAGCAGCTTGGGACAGGGGGCTCCCTACGAGCAGTACTTC.

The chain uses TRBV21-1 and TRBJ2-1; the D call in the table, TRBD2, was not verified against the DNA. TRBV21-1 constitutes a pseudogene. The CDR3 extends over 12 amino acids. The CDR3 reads CAHAGRVGEQFF. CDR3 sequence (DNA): TGTGCCCACGCTGGGCGGGTGGGCGAGCAGTTCTTC.

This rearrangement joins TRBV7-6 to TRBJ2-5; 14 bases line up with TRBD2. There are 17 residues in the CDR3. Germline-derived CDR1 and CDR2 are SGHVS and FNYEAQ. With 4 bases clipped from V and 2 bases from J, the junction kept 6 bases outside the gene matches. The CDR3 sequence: CASSSPGLAGDQETQYF. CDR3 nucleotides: TGTGCCAGCAGCTCCCCGGGACTAGCGGGAGATCAAGAGACCCAGTACTTC.

CDR3 in amino acids: CASSSSGYTGELFF. The CDR3 DNA reads TGTGCCAGCAGTAGTAGCGGGTACACCGGGGAGCTGTTTTTT. The rearrangement uses TRBV27 and TRBJ2-2; 7 bases fit TRBD2. The ends lost 5 bases at V and 3 bases at J; junction bases unmatched: 3. The CDR3 is 14 residues long. CDR1 is MNHEY and CDR2 is SMNVEV in the germline V gene (reference sequence).

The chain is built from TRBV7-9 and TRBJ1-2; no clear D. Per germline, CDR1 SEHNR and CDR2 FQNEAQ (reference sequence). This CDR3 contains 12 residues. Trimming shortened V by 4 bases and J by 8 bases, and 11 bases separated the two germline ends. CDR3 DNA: TGTGCCAGCAGCTCCCAAGAGGAAGGCTACACCTTC. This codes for CASSSQEEGYTF.

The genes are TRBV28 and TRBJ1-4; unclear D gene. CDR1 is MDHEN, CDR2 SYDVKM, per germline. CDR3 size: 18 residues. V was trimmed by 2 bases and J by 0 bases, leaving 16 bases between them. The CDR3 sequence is CASSLLYVAETTNEKLFF. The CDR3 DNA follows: TGTGCCAGCAGTTTACTTTACGTGGCGGAGACAACTAATGAAAAACTGTTTTTT.

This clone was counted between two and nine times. The CDR3 DNA follows: TGTGCCAGCAGCTCCGGACAGTACGAGCAGTACTTC. Translating gives CASSSGQYEQYF. The rearrangement links TRBV6-5 to TRBJ2-7; a possible D gene is TRBD1 (6 bases). The V gene's germline CDR1 is MNHEY and CDR2 SVGAGI. V dropped 6 bases and J dropped 4 bases, with 10 bases sitting between them. There are 12 residues in the CDR3.

The CDR3 protein is CASSLDRGSQPQHF. The DNA for the CDR3 is TGTGCCAGCAGCCTGGACAGGGGATCACAGCCCCAGCATTTT. V usage is TRBV5-5 and J usage is TRBJ1-5; 9 bases agree with TRBD1. Trimming at V came to 4 bases and at J to 7 bases, leaving 6 bases not matched to a gene. From germline, CDR1 is SGHKS and CDR2 YYEKEE (reference sequence). This CDR3 region has 14 residues. The full variable domain, its missing parts supplied by reference TRBV5-5 and TRBJ1-5, is DAGVTQSPTHLIKTRGQQVTLRCSPISGHKSVSWYQQVLGQGPQFIFQYYEKEERGRGNFPDRFSARQFPNYSSELNVNALLLGDSALYLCASSLDRGSQPQHFGDGTRLSIL.